This TCR beta chain appears in the sequencing data of a study of identical twins. This clonotype was seen only a few times. Its antigen is currently unknown. With template switching, a universal primer site was added, and the cDNA carried unique molecular identifiers. TCRdb re-called the 5' RACE reads with MiXCR, one entry per CDR3 protein. The sample contains 550,000 to 800,000 distinct CDR3 sequences, roughly 6.6% of which appear only once. The germline CDR1 and CDR2 sequences are DFQATT and SNEGSKA (reference sequence). The ends were cut back, 6 bases at V and 0 bases at J, with 8 bases in the middle. The CDR3 covers 13 residues. Overall study findings and caveats: The study found excess low generation probability among twin-shared out-of-frame alpha sequences.

These same records also appear under a second study, on yellow fever vaccine responses in identical twins. As that study records: Reportedly, twins' vaccine T cell responses looked partly convergent and partly personalized.

Input material: PBMCs. This clonotype was sampled from a woman aged 18-29 years in good health. V is TRBV20-1 and J is TRBJ2-2, with D unresolved. CDR3 sequence: CSAVKANTGELFF. CDR3 nucleotides: TGCAGTGCGGTCAAAGCGAACACCGGGGAGCTGTTTTTT.